This record looks at one TCR beta chain sequence and its context. Its specificity is not known. This sample is drawn from a study of CD8 T cells in ankylosing spondylitis. Study-level results: As for the disease-linked clones, they showed a CD8+ phenotype and occurred at relatively low frequencies in peripheral blood. Previously reported in reactive arthritis synovial fluid and blood were some of the motif variants. Disease-linked clones reportedly concentrated significantly in matched ankylosing spondylitis synovial fluid. It appeared that ankylosing spondylitis blood was characterized by a TCR beta motif of under ten highly homologous variants.

Quantitative molecular-barcoded 5'-RACE generated the TCR beta libraries. TCRdb re-called the 5' RACE reads with MiXCR, one entry per CDR3 protein. The sample lists 350,000 or so distinct CDR3 sequences, approximately 8.2% occurring once. Trimming cost V 3 bases and J 5 bases, with 11 bases left between them. The CDR3 contains 14 residues. Germline loops: CDR1 SEHNR, CDR2 FQNEAQ (reference sequence). The sequenced sample was blood, either unsorted or a sorted T cell fraction (not recorded which). This sequence was found in a male donor with ankylosing spondylitis. V usage is TRBV7-9 and J usage is TRBJ2-1; TRBD2 might be the D (5 bases). CDR3 residues: CASSFEGRHNEQFF. In DNA, the CDR3 is TGTGCCAGCAGCTTCGAAGGGAGACACAATGAGCAGTTCTTC.